Following are 3 T cell receptor beta chains from one sample sequenced in a study of shared clonotypes between healthy human individuals. Produced via immunoSEQ multiplex PCR; TCRdb's table is partial and in-frame only. The sample includes some 2,000,000 clones, 90% to 95% of them seen just once. Sequencing was performed on naive CD4+ T cells sorted from blood. Subset described: CD45RA+ positively selected. Source of these receptors: a young man in good health.

CDR3 sequence (DNA): TGTGCCATCAGTGAGTCTCAAGGCCTAGCGGGAACAGATACGCAGTATTTT. Protein sequence: CAISESQGLAGTDTQYF. The chain joins TRBV10-3 to TRBJ2-3, with 9 bases that match TRBD2. CDR1 and CDR2 from the germline V gene are ENHRY and SYGVKD. This CDR3 is 17 amino acids long. J was trimmed by 3 bases and V by 0 bases; bases with no gene match: 7.

The chain recombines TRBV9 with TRBJ2-3, with D unresolved. With 0 bases removed from V and 9 bases from J, the gap between germline ends came to 8 bases. The CDR3 contains 12 residues. In germline, CDR1 is SGDLS, CDR2 YYNGEE. CDR3 bases: TGTGCCAGCAGCGTAGACGTGGGCACGCAGTATTTT. Encoded protein: CASSVDVGTQYF.

This chain joins TRBV30 and TRBJ1-6; no clear D gene. Germline CDR1 GTSNPN, CDR2 SVGIG (reference sequence). The CDR3 covers 14 residues. V shed 0 bases and J shed 7 bases, with 10 bases lying between them. CDR3 amino acids: CAWSVGGGNSPLHF. DNA for the CDR3: TGTGCCTGGAGTGTAGGAGGAGGGAATTCACCCCTCCACTTT.